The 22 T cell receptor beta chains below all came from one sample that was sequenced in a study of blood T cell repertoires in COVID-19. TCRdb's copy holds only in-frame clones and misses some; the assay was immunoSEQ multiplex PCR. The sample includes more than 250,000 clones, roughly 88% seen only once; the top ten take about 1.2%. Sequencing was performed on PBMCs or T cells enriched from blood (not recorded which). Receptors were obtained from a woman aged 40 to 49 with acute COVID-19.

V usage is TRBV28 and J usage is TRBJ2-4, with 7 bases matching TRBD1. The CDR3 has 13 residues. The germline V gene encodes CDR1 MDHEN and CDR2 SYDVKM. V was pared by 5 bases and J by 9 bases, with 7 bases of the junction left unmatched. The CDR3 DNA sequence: TGTGCCAGCAGTAACAGGGGTTTTGGCATTCAGTACTTC. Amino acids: CASSNRGFGIQYF. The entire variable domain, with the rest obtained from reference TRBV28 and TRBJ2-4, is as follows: DVKVTQSSRYLVKRTGEKVFLECVQDMDHENMFWYRQDPGLGLRLIYFSYDVKMKEKGDIPEGYSVSREKKERFSLILESASTNQTSMYLCASSNRGFGIQYFGAGTRLSVL.

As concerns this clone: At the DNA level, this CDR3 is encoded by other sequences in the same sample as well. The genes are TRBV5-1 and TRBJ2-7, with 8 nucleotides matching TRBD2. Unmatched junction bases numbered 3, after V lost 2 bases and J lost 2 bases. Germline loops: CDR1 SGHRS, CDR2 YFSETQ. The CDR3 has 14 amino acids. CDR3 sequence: CASSLGGGTYEQYF. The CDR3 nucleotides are TGCGCCAGCAGCTTAGGCGGGGGGACCTACGAGCAGTACTTC.

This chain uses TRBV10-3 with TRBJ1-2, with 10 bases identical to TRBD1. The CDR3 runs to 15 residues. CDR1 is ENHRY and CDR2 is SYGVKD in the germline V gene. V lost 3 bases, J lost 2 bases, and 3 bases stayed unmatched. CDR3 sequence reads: CAISDRDRGNYGYTF. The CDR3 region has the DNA TGTGCCATCAGTGATAGGGACAGGGGAAACTATGGCTACACCTTC.

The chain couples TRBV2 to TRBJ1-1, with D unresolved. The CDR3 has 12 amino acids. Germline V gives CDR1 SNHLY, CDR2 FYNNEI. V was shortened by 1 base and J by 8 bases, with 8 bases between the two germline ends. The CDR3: CASSEDEGEAFF. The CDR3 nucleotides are TGTGCCAGCAGTGAAGATGAGGGCGAAGCTTTCTTT.

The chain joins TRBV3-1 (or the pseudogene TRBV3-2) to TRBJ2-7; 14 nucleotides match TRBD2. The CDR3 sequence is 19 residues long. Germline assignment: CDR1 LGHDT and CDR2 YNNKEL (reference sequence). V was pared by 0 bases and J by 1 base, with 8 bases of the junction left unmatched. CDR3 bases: TGTGCCAGCAGCCAAGATTTGGGACTAGCGGGGGCGGCGTCCTACGAGCAGTACTTC. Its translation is CASSQDLGLAGAASYEQYF.

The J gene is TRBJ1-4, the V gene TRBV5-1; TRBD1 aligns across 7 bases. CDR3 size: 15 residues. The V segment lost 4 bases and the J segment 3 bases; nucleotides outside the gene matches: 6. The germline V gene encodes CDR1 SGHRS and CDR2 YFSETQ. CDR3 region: CASSRDSSSNEKLFF. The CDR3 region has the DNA TGCGCCAGCAGCCGGGACAGCAGCTCTAATGAAAAACTGTTTTTT. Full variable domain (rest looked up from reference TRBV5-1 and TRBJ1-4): KAGVTQTPRYLIKTRGQQVTLSCSPISGHRSVSWYQQTPGQGLQFLFEYFSETQRNKGNFPGRFSGRQFSNSRSEMNVSTLELGDSALYLCASSRDSSSNEKLFFGSGTQLSVL.

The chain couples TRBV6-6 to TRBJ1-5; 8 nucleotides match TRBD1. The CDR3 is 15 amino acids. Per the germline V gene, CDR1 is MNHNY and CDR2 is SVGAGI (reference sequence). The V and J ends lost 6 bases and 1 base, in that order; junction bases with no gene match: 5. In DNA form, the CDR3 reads TGTGCCAGCAGCAGGACAGGGAGGAGCAATCAGCCCCAGCATTTT. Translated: CASSRTGRSNQPQHF.

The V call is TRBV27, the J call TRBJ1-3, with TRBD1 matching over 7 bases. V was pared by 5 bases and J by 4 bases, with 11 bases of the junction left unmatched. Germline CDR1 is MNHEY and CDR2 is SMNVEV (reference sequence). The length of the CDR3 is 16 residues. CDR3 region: CASSTHTGASGNTIYF. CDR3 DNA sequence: TGTGCCAGCAGTACGCACACAGGGGCATCAGGAAACACCATATATTTT.

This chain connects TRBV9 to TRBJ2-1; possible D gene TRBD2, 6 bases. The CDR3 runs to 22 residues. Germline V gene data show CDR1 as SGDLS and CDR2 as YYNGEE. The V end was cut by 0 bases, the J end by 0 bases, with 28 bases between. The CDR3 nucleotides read TGTGCCAGCAGCGTAGCGGTCGGGCTAGCGCAGGCTAAAGAGAGCTCCTACAATGAGCAGTTCTTC. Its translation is CASSVAVGLAQAKESSYNEQFF.

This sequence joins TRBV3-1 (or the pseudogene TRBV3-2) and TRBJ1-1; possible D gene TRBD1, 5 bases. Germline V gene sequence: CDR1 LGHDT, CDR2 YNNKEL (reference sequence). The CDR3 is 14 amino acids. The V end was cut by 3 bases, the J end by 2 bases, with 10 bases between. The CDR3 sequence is CASSQGGFNTEAFF. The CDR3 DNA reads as TGTGCCAGCAGCCAGGGGGGGTTTAACACTGAAGCTTTCTTT.

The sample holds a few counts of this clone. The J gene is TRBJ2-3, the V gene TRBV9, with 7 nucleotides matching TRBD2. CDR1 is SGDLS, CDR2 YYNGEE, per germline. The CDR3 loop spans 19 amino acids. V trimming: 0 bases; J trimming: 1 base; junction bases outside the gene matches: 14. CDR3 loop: CASSVDPPGMLAGTDTQYF. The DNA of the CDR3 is TGTGCCAGCAGCGTAGATCCCCCGGGTATGCTAGCGGGCACAGATACGCAGTATTTT.

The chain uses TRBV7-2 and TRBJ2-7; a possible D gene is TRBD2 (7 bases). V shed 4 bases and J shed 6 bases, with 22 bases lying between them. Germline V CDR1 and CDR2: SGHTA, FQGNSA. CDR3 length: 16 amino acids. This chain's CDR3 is CASSSPRGGTMFEQYF. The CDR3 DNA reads TGTGCCAGCAGCTCCCCGAGGGGGGGGACAATGTTCGAGCAGTACTTC.

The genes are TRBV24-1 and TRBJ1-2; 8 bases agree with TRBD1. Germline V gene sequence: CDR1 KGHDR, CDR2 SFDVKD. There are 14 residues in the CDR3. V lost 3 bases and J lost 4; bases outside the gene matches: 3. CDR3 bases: TGTGCCACCAGTGATACTACAGGGGGCTATGGCTACACCTTC. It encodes CATSDTTGGYGYTF.

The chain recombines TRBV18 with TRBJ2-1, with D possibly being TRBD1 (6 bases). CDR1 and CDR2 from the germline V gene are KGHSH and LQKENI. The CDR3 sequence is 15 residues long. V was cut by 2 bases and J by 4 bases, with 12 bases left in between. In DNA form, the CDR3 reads TGTGCCAGCTCACCAAATCTCCAGGGGTACAATGAGCAGTTCTTC. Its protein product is CASSPNLQGYNEQFF. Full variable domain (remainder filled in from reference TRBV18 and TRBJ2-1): NAGVMQNPRHLVRRRGQEARLRCSPMKGHSHVYWYRQLPEEGLKFMVYLQKENIIDESGMPKERFSAEFPKEGPSILRIQQVVRGDSAAYFCASSPNLQGYNEQFFGPGTRLTVL.

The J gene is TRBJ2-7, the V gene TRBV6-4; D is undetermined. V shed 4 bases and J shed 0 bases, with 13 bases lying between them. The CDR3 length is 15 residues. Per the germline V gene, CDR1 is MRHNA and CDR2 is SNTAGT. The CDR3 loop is CASSVSPESSYEQYF. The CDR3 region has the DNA TGTGCCAGCAGTGTTTCCCCGGAGAGCTCCTACGAGCAGTACTTC.

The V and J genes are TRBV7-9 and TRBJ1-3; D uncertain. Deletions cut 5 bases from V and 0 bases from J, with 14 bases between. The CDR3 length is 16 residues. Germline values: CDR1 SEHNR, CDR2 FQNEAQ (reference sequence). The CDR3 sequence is CASSRWEGHSGNTIYF. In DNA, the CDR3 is TGTGCCAGCAGCCGGTGGGAGGGCCACTCTGGAAACACCATATATTTT.

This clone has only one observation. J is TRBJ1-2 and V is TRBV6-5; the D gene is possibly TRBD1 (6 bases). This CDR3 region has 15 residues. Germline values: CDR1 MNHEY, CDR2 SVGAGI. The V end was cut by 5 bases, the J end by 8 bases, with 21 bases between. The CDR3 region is CASSMDSEGAGGYTF. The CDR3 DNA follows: TGTGCCAGCAGTATGGACAGTGAGGGTGCGGGCGGCTACACCTTC.

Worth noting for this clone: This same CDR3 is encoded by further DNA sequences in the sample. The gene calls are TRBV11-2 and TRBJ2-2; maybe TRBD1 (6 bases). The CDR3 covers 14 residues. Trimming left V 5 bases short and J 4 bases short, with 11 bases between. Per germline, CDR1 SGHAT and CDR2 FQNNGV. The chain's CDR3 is CASSLQGPTGELFF. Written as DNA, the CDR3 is TGTGCCAGCAGCCTACAGGGACCCACCGGGGAGCTGTTTTTT.

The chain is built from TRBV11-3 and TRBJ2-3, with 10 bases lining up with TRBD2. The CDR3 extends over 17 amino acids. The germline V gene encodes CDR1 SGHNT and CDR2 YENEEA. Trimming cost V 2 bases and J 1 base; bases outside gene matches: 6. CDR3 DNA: TGTGCCAGCAGCTTATCCTACGGGACTAGCGGCACAGATACGCAGTATTTT. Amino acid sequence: CASSLSYGTSGTDTQYF.

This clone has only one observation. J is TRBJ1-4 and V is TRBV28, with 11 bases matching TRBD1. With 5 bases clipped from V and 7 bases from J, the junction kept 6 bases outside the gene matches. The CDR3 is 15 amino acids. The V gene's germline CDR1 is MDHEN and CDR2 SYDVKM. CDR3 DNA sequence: TGTGCCAGCAGTACCTCGGACAGGGGGCCTGAAAAACTGTTTTTT. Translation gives CASSTSDRGPEKLFF.

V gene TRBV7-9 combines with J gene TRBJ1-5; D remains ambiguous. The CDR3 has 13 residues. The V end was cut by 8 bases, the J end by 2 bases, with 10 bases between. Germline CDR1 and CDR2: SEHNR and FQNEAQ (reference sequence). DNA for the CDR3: TGTGCCAGCGCCCTGTCGGGCAATCAGCCCCAGCATTTT. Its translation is CASALSGNQPQHF.

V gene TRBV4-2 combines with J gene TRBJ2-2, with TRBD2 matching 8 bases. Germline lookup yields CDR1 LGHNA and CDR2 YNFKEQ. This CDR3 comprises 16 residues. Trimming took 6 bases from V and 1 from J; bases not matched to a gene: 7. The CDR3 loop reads CASRAGGRLNTGELFF. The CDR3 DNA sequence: TGTGCCAGCAGGGCGGGCGGGAGGCTGAACACCGGGGAGCTGTTTTTT.